This TCR beta chain was profiled in a study of blood T cells in healthy people across ages (dated by TCRdb to about 2015). Regarding the complete study: In model experiments, template switching captured roughly one uniquely barcoded TCR beta cDNA molecule for every two T cells. To track age-related changes in TCR beta repertoire diversity, the study relied on deep sequencing normalized with unique cDNA molecular identifiers. Donors were grouped into four age groups: young (average about 15 years), middle-aged (39), aged (about 60) and long-lived (around 82). To avoid experimental bias, donors of different ages were distributed randomly across sequencing lanes. Using the same blood draw, the study looked at two additional independent replicas of 1 million unique cDNA reads for two donors, one aged 18 to 30 and the other aged 80 or older. Broader findings and caveats from the paper: As age increased, observed TCR beta diversity per million T cells dropped in a roughly linear way, and a significant reduction was already evident by age roughly 36. Total diversity estimates from one million sequenced T cells were considered lower bounds and underestimates. The CMV infection status of donors was not known, potentially confounding age-related changes in expanded clonotypes. There was a strong correlation between observed TCR beta diversity and the percentage of naive T cells measured by flow cytometry. Bulk unsorted PBMC profiling prevented conclusive comparison of naive and antigen-experienced compartments. Compared with the aged group, the long-lived group had more naive CD4+ T cells, fewer expanded clones and increased TCR diversity, suggesting age selection.

The roughly 39 donors, aged roughly 6 to 100 years, were systemically healthy Caucasian individuals from Russia. Roughly 10 milliliters of peripheral blood were collected from each donor into EDTA-treated Vacutainer tubes. PBMCs were isolated by Ficoll-Paque density-gradient centrifugation, with at least 6 million obtained per sample. Trizol reagent was used to extract total RNA from the PBMCs, yielding at least 6 micrograms per sample. The percentages of naive CD45RAhigh/CD27high T cells were determined by flow cytometry on a PBMC aliquot from every donor. Comments on this clonotype: Its antigen is still unknown. Nothing much larger sits one base from this clone, and base qualities are not available.

Library method: 5' RACE. Sequencing instrument: Illumina HiSeq 2500. A second PCR of roughly 7 to 12 cycles was run with a J-beta primer mix and a sample-barcoded 5' primer. A unique molecular identifier was introduced onto each TCR beta cDNA molecule by a template-switch 5' adaptor carrying 12 random nucleotides. Each sample yielded at least 2.5 million CDR3-containing paired-end reads. First-strand cDNA synthesis was performed from all RNA using the Mint cDNA synthesis kit, with priming by a TRBC-specific oligonucleotide. After uracil-DNA glycosylase treatment, a first 18-cycle PCR used universal primers M1SS and BC2_uni_R on all cDNA. The authors' pipeline ran thus. Each sample was normalized by randomly selecting 1 million high-quality reads, each carrying a distinct molecular identifier. Reads sharing molecular identifiers were discarded rather than binned into consensus sequences. CDR3 identification, clonotype clustering and error correction used MiTCR with a Q25 quality threshold and the strictest error-elimination algorithm. Lower-bound total TCR beta diversity was estimated with a nonparametric unseen species model using Euler transformation. TCRdb reprocessing: public reads trimmed at Q25 with fastp, clones called with MiXCR, in-frame beta chains kept. CDR3 protein sequences are deduplicated, and each keeps its most common genes and DNA. The V and J calls were not made by the authors but by TCRdb's processing. This sample is represented by about 1.5 million distinct CDR3 sequences; roughly 43% of them were singletons. The biggest ten clones account for approximately 4% of the sample.

Trimmed from V: 3 bases; trimmed from J: 2 bases; junction bases lacking a gene match: 6. The cysteine opens and the phenylalanine closes a CDR3 of 16 amino acids. Only the CDR3 DNA stays, 48 bases, in frame from base 1. This receptor was identified in a woman aged 18-29 years in good health. In this chain, TRBV12-3 or TRBV12-4 is recombined with TRBJ2-3, and 9 junction bases match TRBD2. Sequences were obtained from blood. The CDR3 corresponds to CASSFEASGVTDTQYF. The nucleotide sequence is given as TGTGCCAGCAGTTTCGAGGCTAGCGGGGTCACAGATACGCAGTATTTT.